The present T cell receptor beta chain was sequenced within a study of T cells in tumors after PD-1 blockade. Profiling relied on immunoSEQ multiplex PCR, and the TCRdb table lists in-frame clones only, not all of them. The sample records some 7,200 clones, approximately 67% being singletons. This CDR3 region has 14 residues. Germline values: CDR1 SGHDN, CDR2 FVKESK. On this clone: The junction departs from germline at one end; a sequencing error may be responsible.

The chain couples TRBV14 to TRBJ2-1; TRBD2 matches at 8 bases. The sequences come from tumor tissue, collected after anti-PD-1 treatment. This TCR was sampled from a human donor with basal cell carcinoma. As DNA, the CDR3 is TGTGCCAGCAGCCAAGATCGGAGCGGGAGTCCTGTGGTCTTC. It specifies CASSQDRSGSPVVF.